This T cell receptor beta chain was sequenced during a study of cytomegalovirus exposure and HLA in healthy donors. The overall study: Genetic ancestry analysis placed about 84% of the 410 or so donors that were genotyped in the Caucasian-associated cluster. Findings and limits, study-wide: Reportedly, cytomegalovirus status was diagnosed with high sensitivity and specificity.

Use of 60 Vbeta and 13 Jbeta primers characterized the PCR. The authors' processing: An analysis that came later counted 73 million or so unique TCR beta chains, approximately 10 million shared. Using immunoSEQ multiplex PCR, the repertoire was profiled, and TCRdb retains in-frame clones only, with some absent. V and J calls and clone size come straight from that table; D and trimming were deduced from the DNA. The data contain around 190,000 clones, approximately 82% of them singletons. This clone was seen a single time. Its antigen is not identified. Germline CDR1 and CDR2: SQVTM and ANQGSEA. Trimming removed 4 bases from V and 6 bases from J; junction bases left unmatched: 8. The CDR3 sequence is 14 residues long. Likely unrecorded immune exposures existed in these nominally healthy donors.

The sequence was obtained from a girl between 2 and 10 years old in good health and CMV-seropositive. The chain employs TRBV29-1 and TRBJ1-2; the match to TRBD1 covers 10 bases. The sequencing input was PBMCs. DNA of the CDR3: TGCAGCGTTGGGAAGAACGGACAGGGGGATGGCTACACCTTC. Translated, it gives CSVGKNGQGDGYTF.